This T cell receptor beta chain was sequenced for a study of cytomegalovirus exposure and HLA in healthy donors. Findings and limits, study-wide: The later analysis indicated that the majority of CMV-associated TCR beta chains appeared HLA-restricted. Rarity held for most TCR sequences, but there were some public TCRs that occurred in many donors. Analysis performed later found approximately 17,000 TCR beta sequences associated with HLA alleles at 0.05 false discovery rate.

V gave up 6 bases and J gave up 4 bases, with 15 bases separating them. Germline CDR1 is MNHNS and CDR2 is SASEGT. The CDR3 spans 14 residues. The PCR was carried out with 60 Vbeta primers and 13 Jbeta primers. Original processing methods: A later analysis counted approximately 80 million unique TCR beta chains, around 10 million shared. The method was immunoSEQ multiplex PCR; TCRdb's version includes in-frame clones alone and lacks a portion of them. That table supplies the V and J calls and clone size; D and trimming were determined from the DNA. The sample shows about 34,000 clones, and 3% to 4% sits with its ten largest clones. For this clone: The antigen is not known.

The sequenced material came from PBMCs. This TCR was recovered from a woman between 40 and 50 years old in good health and CMV-seropositive. The rearrangement joins TRBV6-1 to TRBJ1-1; D remains ambiguous. As DNA, the CDR3 is TGTGCCAGCAGCGCAAGCGGGTTTGTCACTGAAGCTTTCTTT. This codes for CASSASGFVTEAFF.